Each of the 26 T cell receptor beta chains below was sequenced from the same sample in a study of cytomegalovirus exposure and HLA in healthy donors. The PCR employed 60 Vbeta primers together with 13 Jbeta primers. Libraries were prepared by immunoSEQ multiplex PCR; TCRdb keeps only in-frame clonotypes and omits some of them. The table records around 160,000 clones, 79% of them present only once. Material for sequencing was PBMCs. These receptors came from a woman between 40 and 50 years old in good health and CMV-seropositive.

The V call is TRBV28, the J call TRBJ2-5; possible D gene TRBD2, 5 bases. CDR3 length: 16 amino acids. Germline CDR1 and CDR2: MDHEN and SYDVKM. V was shortened by 5 bases and J by 7 bases, with 23 bases between the two germline ends. CDR3 DNA: TGTGCCAGCAGTCCCCCACCTACTTATAGGGAGAGGACCCAGTACTTC. As protein: CASSPPPTYRERTQYF.

The chain is built from TRBV25-1 and TRBJ2-1, with 9 bases aligning to TRBD1. The CDR3 sequence is 14 residues long. Germline trimming cut 6 bases from V and 3 bases from J; bases unmatched to any gene: 3. Germline CDR1 is MGHDK and CDR2 is SYGVNS. CDR3 nucleotide sequence: TGTGCCAGCAGAGAGACAGGGGGCTACAATGAGCAGTTCTTC. Its protein product is CASRETGGYNEQFF.

Turning to this clone: Other DNA sequences in the sample encode the same CDR3. Written as DNA, the CDR3 is TGTGCCATCAGTAGATTAGCAGGGGTCCAAGAGACCCAGTACTTC. Protein: CAISRLAGVQETQYF. V gene TRBV10-3 combines with J gene TRBJ2-5; perhaps TRBD1 as D (6 bases). The CDR3 totals 15 residues. The V end was cut by 5 bases, the J end by 1 base, with 14 bases between. Germline V gene data show CDR1 as ENHRY and CDR2 as SYGVKD.

The chain has TRBV28 and TRBJ2-3; TRBD2 matches at 8 bases. Per the germline V gene, CDR1 is MDHEN and CDR2 is SYDVKM. This CDR3 region has 16 residues. V gave up 5 bases and J gave up 4 bases; unmatched junction bases: 11. For the CDR3, the DNA is TGTGCCAGCAGTCCGCCCCCCGGGGGGGTATCAGATACGCAGTATTTT. Translation: CASSPPPGGVSDTQYF.

The chain uses TRBV29-1 and TRBJ1-4; the D gene is possibly TRBD1 (5 bases). This CDR3 spans 12 amino acids. V was clipped by 1 base and J by 6 bases, with 6 bases between them. CDR1 and CDR2 (germline): SQVTM, ANQGSEA. This CDR3 reads CSVEGGDEKLFF. The CDR3 nucleotides read TGCAGCGTTGAAGGGGGCGATGAAAAACTGTTTTTT.

The chain carries TRBV6-1 and TRBJ1-2; D is uncertain. The CDR3 covers 14 residues. Between the trimmed V and J ends, which lost 3 bases and 4 bases, there was a span of 12 bases. Germline V gene data show CDR1 as MNHNS and CDR2 as SASEGT. The CDR3 protein is CASSDPGDFYGYTF. The CDR3 DNA follows: TGTGCCAGCAGTGATCCGGGAGATTTCTATGGCTACACCTTC.

This chain links TRBV5-1 with TRBJ2-3; tentative D call: TRBD1 (5 bases). V was pared by 0 bases and J by 1 base, with 9 bases between. The V gene's germline CDR1 is SGHRS and CDR2 YFSETQ. The CDR3 is 15 residues long. The CDR3 DNA reads as TGCGCCAGCAGCTTGGGACAGTACGGCACAGATACGCAGTATTTT. As protein: CASSLGQYGTDTQYF.

This clone came up once. The gene calls are TRBV5-1 and TRBJ2-1; TRBD2 matches at 8 bases. This CDR3 spans 15 amino acids. Unmatched junction bases numbered 10, after V lost 5 bases and J lost 6 bases. CDR1 and CDR2 (germline): SGHRS, YFSETQ. CDR3 sequence reads: CASREAGTSINEQFF. CDR3 DNA: TGCGCCAGCAGGGAAGCCGGGACTAGTATCAATGAGCAGTTCTTC.

This chain uses TRBV5-1 with TRBJ1-3, with TRBD1 identical over 10 bases. The J segment lost 4 bases and the V segment lost 3 bases, leaving 1 base of the junction unmatched. Germline V lookup: CDR1 SGHRS, CDR2 YFSETQ. This CDR3 region has 14 residues. The CDR3 DNA follows: TGCGCCAGCAGCTGGGGACAGGGGGGAAACACCATATATTTT. Its protein product is CASSWGQGGNTIYF. Full variable domain (remainder filled in from reference TRBV5-1 and TRBJ1-3): KAGVTQTPRYLIKTRGQQVTLSCSPISGHRSVSWYQQTPGQGLQFLFEYFSETQRNKGNFPGRFSGRQFSNSRSEMNVSTLELGDSALYLCASSWGQGGNTIYFGEGSWLTVV.

This clone appeared a few times. V is TRBV6-5 and J is TRBJ1-1; D unresolved. V dropped 5 bases and J dropped 1 base, with 11 bases sitting between them. Germline CDR1 MNHEY, CDR2 SVGAGI. The CDR3 is 14 amino acids. This CDR3 is CASSRSVGNTEAFF. CDR3 DNA: TGTGCCAGCAGTCGAAGTGTCGGGAACACTGAAGCTTTCTTT.

V usage is TRBV5-1 and J usage is TRBJ1-1; 7 bases line up with TRBD1. The CDR3 contains 14 residues. From germline, CDR1 is SGHRS and CDR2 YFSETQ. The junction had 9 bases not matched to a gene; V was cut back by 5 bases and J by 5 bases. CDR3: CASSLQVQGTEAFF. In nucleotides, the CDR3 is TGCGCCAGCAGTCTACAGGTACAGGGGACTGAAGCTTTCTTT.

The chain couples TRBV7-9 to TRBJ2-1; 9 bases map to TRBD2. The CDR3 is 15 amino acids. The germline gives CDR1 SEHNR, CDR2 FQNEAQ (reference sequence). V was clipped by 5 bases and J by 6 bases; unmatched bases: 8. CDR3 sequence (DNA): TGTGCCAGCAGCATTTGGACTAGCGTGGGCAATGAGCAGTTCTTC. This codes for CASSIWTSVGNEQFF.

This chain links TRBV10-1 with TRBJ2-2, with 12 bases that match TRBD2. V lost 3 bases, J lost 5 bases, and 4 bases stayed unmatched. Germline values: CDR1 WNHNN, CDR2 SYGVQD (reference sequence). The CDR3 runs 16 residues. CDR3 coding DNA: TGCGCCAGCAGTGACCCCGGGACTAGCGGGACCGGGGAGCTGTTTTTT. It yields the protein CASSDPGTSGTGELFF.

The chain links TRBV7-2 to TRBJ1-1, with D unresolved. Trimming removed 2 bases from V and 7 bases from J, with 11 bases in between. Germline V CDR1 and CDR2: SGHTA, FQGNSA. The CDR3 extends over 13 amino acids. This CDR3 reads CASSLLGGDEAFF. The CDR3 DNA is TGTGCCAGCAGCTTACTTGGCGGGGATGAAGCTTTCTTT.

The table lists this clone with a count of one. The gene calls are TRBV2 and TRBJ2-7; 10 bases match TRBD2. The CDR3 has 13 residues. Germline V CDR1 and CDR2: SNHLY, FYNNEI. With 4 bases clipped from V and 3 bases from J, the junction kept 0 bases outside the gene matches. As DNA, the CDR3 is TGTGCCAGCAGTGGGACTAGCGGCTACGAGCAGTACTTC. Protein: CASSGTSGYEQYF. Filled out from reference TRBV2 and TRBJ2-7, the complete variable domain reads EPEVTQTPSHQVTQMGQEVILRCVPISNHLYFYWYRQILGQKVEFLVSFYNNEISEKSEIFDDQFSVERPDGSNFTLKIRSTKLEDSAMYFCASSGTSGYEQYFGPGTRLTVT.

V is TRBV10-3 and J is TRBJ2-7; a possible D gene is TRBD2 (6 bases). Deletions cut 3 bases from V and 3 bases from J, with 15 bases between. The CDR3 runs 15 residues. Germline values: CDR1 ENHRY, CDR2 SYGVKD. CDR3: CAISDVPEGLYEQYF. The CDR3 nucleotides read TGTGCCATCAGTGACGTTCCCGAGGGACTCTACGAGCAGTACTTC.

The chain combines TRBV9 with TRBJ2-7, with 8 bases identical to TRBD2. V lost 4 bases, J lost 2 bases, and 20 bases stayed unmatched. The germline gives CDR1 SGDLS, CDR2 YYNGEE. CDR3 length: 19 amino acids. CDR3 nucleotides: TGTGCCAGCAGCCCAGGACGGGAGGGTGAAACTAGAGTAGCCTACGAGCAGTACTTC. It specifies CASSPGREGETRVAYEQYF.

CDR3 sequence: CASSLVYSGTINSPLHF. CDR3 nucleotide sequence: TGTGCCAGCAGCTTGGTCTATTCCGGGACAATCAATTCACCCCTCCACTTT. This chain connects TRBV5-4 to TRBJ1-6; a possible D gene is TRBD1 (6 bases). CDR1 and CDR2 from the germline V gene are SGHNT and YYREEE (reference sequence). The CDR3 contains 17 residues. The V end was cut by 0 bases, the J end by 7 bases, with 17 bases between. Based on the CDR3 plus reference TRBV5-4 and TRBJ1-6, the full variable domain is ETGVTQSPTHLIKTRGQQVTLRCSSQSGHNTVSWYQQALGQGPQFIFQYYREEENGRGNFPPRFSGLQFPNYSSELNVNALELDDSALYLCASSLVYSGTINSPLHFGNGTRLTVT.

Only one count was recorded for this clone. The chain joins TRBV30 to TRBJ1-1; no clear D gene. Trimming shortened V by 5 bases and J by 9 bases, and 13 bases separated the two germline ends. CDR3 length: 11 amino acids. Germline-derived CDR1 and CDR2 are GTSNPN and SVGIG (reference sequence). The CDR3 region has the DNA TGTGCCTGGGGACTTATCGGGCAAGCTTTCTTT. Translating it yields CAWGLIGQAFF. The full variable domain, rest sourced from reference TRBV30 and TRBJ1-1, is SQTIHQWPATLVQPVGSPLSLECTVEGTSNPNLYWYRQAAGRGLQLLFYSVGIGQISSEVPQNLSASRPQDRQFILSSKKLLLSDSGFYLCAWGLIGQAFFGQGTRLTVV.

This clone was seen more than once but under ten times. The V and J genes are TRBV11-2 and TRBJ1-1; D call uncertain. Germline V gene data show CDR1 as SGHAT and CDR2 as FQNNGV. This CDR3 is 13 amino acids long. Trimming took off 4 bases at V and 0 bases at J, with 6 bases between the two ends. The DNA for the CDR3 is TGTGCCAGCAGCTATCAGATGAACACTGAAGCTTTCTTT. This encodes CASSYQMNTEAFF. Looking up the rest from reference TRBV11-2 and TRBJ1-1 gives the full variable domain: EAGVAQSPRYKIIEKRQSVAFWCNPISGHATLYWYQQILGQGPKLLIQFQNNGVVDDSQLPKDRFSAERLKGVDSTLKIQPAKLEDSAVYLCASSYQMNTEAFFGQGTRLTVV.

The genes are TRBV11-3 and TRBJ1-1; D may be TRBD1 (5 bases). Trimming pared 6 bases from V and 6 bases from J, leaving 14 bases between. This CDR3 has 13 residues. Germline V gene lookup returns CDR1 SGHNT and CDR2 YENEEA. CDR3 nucleotide sequence: TGTGCCAGCAGTGGGGCAGGGAGGTCTGAAGCTTTCTTT. Translated, it gives CASSGAGRSEAFF.

The chain couples TRBV30 to TRBJ1-2, with TRBD1 matching 7 bases. Germline CDR1 GTSNPN, CDR2 SVGIG (reference sequence). With 4 bases clipped from V and 4 bases from J, the junction kept 6 bases outside the gene matches. The CDR3 is made up of 13 amino acids. In DNA, the CDR3 is TGTGCCTGGACTCGGGACAGTCGCTATGGCTACACCTTC. This translates into CAWTRDSRYGYTF.

The V and J genes are TRBV19 and TRBJ1-5; possible D gene TRBD1, 5 bases. V gave up 3 bases and J gave up 2 bases, with 23 bases separating them. Per the germline V gene, CDR1 is LNHDA and CDR2 is SQIVND (reference sequence). The CDR3 has 19 residues. CDR3 amino acids: CASSIRPGRKSIGNQPQHF. Written as DNA, the CDR3 is TGTGCCAGTAGTATCCGCCCAGGGCGAAAGTCGATAGGCAATCAGCCCCAGCATTTT.

The chain links TRBV6-5 to TRBJ2-3; 10 nucleotides match TRBD2. Trimming took 4 bases from V and 4 from J; bases not matched to a gene: 5. Germline V gene data show CDR1 as MNHEY and CDR2 as SVGAGI. The CDR3 length is 15 residues. The CDR3 protein is CASSFNSGGPDTQYF. In nucleotides, the CDR3 is TGTGCCAGCAGTTTTAATAGCGGGGGGCCAGATACGCAGTATTTT.

This clone was seen a handful of times. The chain carries TRBV6-1 and TRBJ2-5; tentatively, D is TRBD2 (6 bases). The ends were cut back, 9 bases at V and 2 bases at J, with 16 bases in the middle. Germline V gene data show CDR1 as MNHNS and CDR2 as SASEGT. This CDR3 comprises 14 residues. CDR3 sequence reads: CASALLRGQETQYF. For the CDR3, the DNA is TGTGCCAGTGCACTACTTCGGGGGCAAGAGACCCAGTACTTC.

This chain connects TRBV6-5 to TRBJ1-3; no clear D. CDR1 is MNHEY, CDR2 SVGAGI, per germline. The CDR3 loop spans 11 amino acids. V was trimmed by 6 bases and J by 11 bases, leaving 11 bases between them. CDR3 coding DNA: TGTGCCAGCAGCTCGCGACGGGCCATATATTTT. Residues: CASSSRRAIYF.